This note documents a single TCR beta chain sequence. The table came from immunoSEQ multiplex PCR; TCRdb's copy has only in-frame clones and leaves some out. The repertoire has about 56,000 clones, over 85% of them found once; the top ten carry 4.2%. The entry originates in a study of technical replicates of blood from several donors. Germline assignment: CDR1 ENHRY and CDR2 SYGVKD. V dropped 4 bases and J dropped 10; count of bases not matched to a gene: 3. This CDR3 is 11 amino acids long. Specimen: PBMCs. The TCR comes from a human donor in good health. Some clones in this sample may be carry-over from other donors' samples. J is TRBJ2-7 and V is TRBV10-3; 8 bases map to TRBD1. The CDR3 DNA follows: TGTGCCATCAGTGCTGACAGGGGCCAGTACTTC. Its protein product is CAISADRGQYF.